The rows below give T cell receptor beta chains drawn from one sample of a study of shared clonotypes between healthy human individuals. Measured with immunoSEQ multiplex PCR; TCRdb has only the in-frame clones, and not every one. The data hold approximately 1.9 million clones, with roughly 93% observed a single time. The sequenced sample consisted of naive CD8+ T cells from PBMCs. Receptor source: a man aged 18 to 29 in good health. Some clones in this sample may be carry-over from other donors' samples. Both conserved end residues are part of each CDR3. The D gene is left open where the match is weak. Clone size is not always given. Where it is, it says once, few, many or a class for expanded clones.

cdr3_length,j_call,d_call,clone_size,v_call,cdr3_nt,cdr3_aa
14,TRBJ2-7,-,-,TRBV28,TGTGCCAGCAGCATAGGGACTTTACACTACGAGCAGTACTTC,CASSIGTLHYEQYF
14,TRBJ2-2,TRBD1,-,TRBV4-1,TGCGCCAGCAGAGGGACAGGGGTCACCGGGGAGCTGTTTTTT,CASRGTGVTGELFF
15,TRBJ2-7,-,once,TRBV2,TGTGCCAGCAGTGAAGCGCTGGCAGGGAACTACGAGCAGTACTTC,CASSEALAGNYEQYF
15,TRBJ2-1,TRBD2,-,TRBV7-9,TGTGCCAGCAGCCGACTAGCGGGAGGGCGAAATGAGCAGTTCTTC,CASSRLAGGRNEQFF
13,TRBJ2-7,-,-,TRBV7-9,TGTGCCAGCACCTGGCGGGATAACTACGAGCAGTACTTC,CASTWRDNYEQYF
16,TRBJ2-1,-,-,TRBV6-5,TGTGCCAGCAGTTACTCGCACGACTCCCACAGTGGTGAGCAGTTCTTC,CASSYSHDSHSGEQFF
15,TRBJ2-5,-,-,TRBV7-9,TGTGCCAGCAGATCCCCTGGTGGGGGGAGAGAGACCCAGTACTTC,CASRSPGGGRETQYF
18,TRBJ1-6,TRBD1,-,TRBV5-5,TGTGCCAGCAGCAGCCGGGACAGCACAAGCTCCTATAATTCACCCCTCCACTTT,CASSSRDSTSSYNSPLHF
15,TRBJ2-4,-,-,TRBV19,TGTGCCAGTAGTCGAGGGCCTATGGCCAAAAACATTCAGTACTTC,CASSRGPMAKNIQYF
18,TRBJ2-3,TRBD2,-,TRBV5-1,TGCGCCAGCAGCTTGGTTGGGACTAGCGGGAGAGGCGGAGATACGCAGTATTTT,CASSLVGTSGRGGDTQYF
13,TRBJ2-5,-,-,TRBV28,TGTGCCAGCAGCCCCAGCGTTCAAGAGACCCAGTACTTC,CASSPSVQETQYF
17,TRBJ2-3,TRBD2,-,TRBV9,TGTGCCAGCAGCCCCCGGGGGGTAGCGGGAGTTGCAGATACGCAGTATTTT,CASSPRGVAGVADTQYF
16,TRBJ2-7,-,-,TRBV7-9,TGTGCCAGCACCTCCCTCTTTTTGAGGGGAGACTACGAGCAGTACTTC,CASTSLFLRGDYEQYF
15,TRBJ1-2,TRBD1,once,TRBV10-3,TGTGCCATCTTCGCCGGGACAGGGGGGCTCTATGGCTACACCTTC,CAIFAGTGGLYGYTF
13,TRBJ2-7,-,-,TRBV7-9,TGTGCCAGCAGTTCGGGACCCCCGCGGGAGCAGTACTTC,CASSSGPPREQYF
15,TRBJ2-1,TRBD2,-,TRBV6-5,TGTGCCAGCAGTTACGCGGTGGGACTAGCGGGACGTTCGTTCTTC,CASSYAVGLAGRSFF
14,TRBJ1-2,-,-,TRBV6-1,TGTGCCAGCAGTGAGCTGTTCGGTAACTATGGCTACACCTTC,CASSELFGNYGYTF
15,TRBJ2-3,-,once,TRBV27,TGTGCCAGCAGTTTATCGGGGCCTTTGGCAGATACGCAGTATTTT,CASSLSGPLADTQYF
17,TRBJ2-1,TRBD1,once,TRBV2,TGTGCCAGCAGTTCCAATCTACCAGGGACAGGGTACAATGAGCAGTTCTTC,CASSSNLPGTGYNEQFF
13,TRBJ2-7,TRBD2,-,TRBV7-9,TGTGCCAGCAAGGGTAGCGGGAGCTACGAGCAGTACTTC,CASKGSGSYEQYF
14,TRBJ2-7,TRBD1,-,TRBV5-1,TGCGCCACCGCGAGGGGACAGGGTATCTACGAGCAGTACTTC,CATARGQGIYEQYF
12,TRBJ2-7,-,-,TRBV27,TGTGCCAGCAGTTCAGGGTTATACGAGCAGTACTTC,CASSSGLYEQYF
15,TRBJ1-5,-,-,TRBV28,TGTGCCAGCCGAACAGGGATGAGGAGCAATCAGCCCCAGCATTTT,CASRTGMRSNQPQHF
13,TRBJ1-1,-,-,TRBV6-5,TGTGCCAGCAGTTACCTCCGTAACACTGAAGCTTTCTTT,CASSYLRNTEAFF
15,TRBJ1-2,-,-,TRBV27,TGTGCCAGCAGTTTGCGGGGGGGGGTTCTCTATGGCTACACCTTC,CASSLRGGVLYGYTF
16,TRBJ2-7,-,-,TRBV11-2,TGTGCCAGCAGCTTAGGGGTATTGGTCCTTCCCTACGAGCAGTACTTC,CASSLGVLVLPYEQYF
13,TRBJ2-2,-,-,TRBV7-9,TGTGCCAGCAGCCACGGGCTAACCGGGGAGCTGTTTTTT,CASSHGLTGELFF
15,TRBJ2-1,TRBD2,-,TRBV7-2,TGTGCCAGCACTGGGACTAGCGGGCCTTACAATGAGCAGTTCTTC,CASTGTSGPYNEQFF
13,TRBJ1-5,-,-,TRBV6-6,TGTGCCAGCAGCCCGGGGGACACTCAGCCCCAGCATTTT,CASSPGDTQPQHF
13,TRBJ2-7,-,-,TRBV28,TGTGCCACCAGAGAGCGGACCTACTACGAGCAGTACTTC,CATRERTYYEQYF
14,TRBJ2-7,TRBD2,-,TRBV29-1,TGCAGCGTTGTGGGGGGAGGGGACCCCTACGAGCAGTACTTC,CSVVGGGDPYEQYF
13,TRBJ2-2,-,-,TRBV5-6,TGTGCCAGCAGCTTGAGGCGCGCAGGGGAGCTGTTTTTT,CASSLRRAGELFF
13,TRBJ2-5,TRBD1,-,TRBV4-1,TGCGCCAGCAGCCATGACAGGGAGGAGACCCAGTACTTC,CASSHDREETQYF
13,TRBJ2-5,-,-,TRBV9,TGTGCCAGCAGCGTAGGCCGCGGTGAGACCCAGTACTTC,CASSVGRGETQYF
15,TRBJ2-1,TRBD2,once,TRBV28,TGTGCCAGCAGTTTTACTAGCGGGGTCTACAATGAGCAGTTCTTC,CASSFTSGVYNEQFF
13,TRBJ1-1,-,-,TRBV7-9,TGTGCCGGGCGGAATGCGGGGGACACTGAAGCTTTCTTT,CAGRNAGDTEAFF
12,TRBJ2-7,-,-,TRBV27,TGTGCCAGCAGTTTTGGGGGTCACGAGCAGTACTTC,CASSFGGHEQYF
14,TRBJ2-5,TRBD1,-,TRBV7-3,TGTGCCAGCAGCAAGACAGGGCTCGAGGAGACCCAGTACTTC,CASSKTGLEETQYF
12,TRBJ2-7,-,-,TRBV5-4,TGTGCTTTCTTTCAGGGGACGGATGAGCAGTACTTC,CAFFQGTDEQYF
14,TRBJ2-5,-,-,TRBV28,TGTGCCAGCAGGCCCTCGGACAGCCAAGAGACCCAGTACTTC,CASRPSDSQETQYF
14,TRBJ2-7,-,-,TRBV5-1,TGCGCCAGCAGCCCCCCCCTAAGGCCCTACGAGCAGTACTTC,CASSPPLRPYEQYF